The table lists the clone carrying this TCR beta chain with a few counts. Its antigen is currently unknown. The data were taken from a study of cytomegalovirus exposure and HLA in healthy donors. General study points: The CMV antigen specificity of a few CMV-associated chains was confirmed through in vitro analysis. First-cohort TCR clusters tended to co-occur in the 120 or so validation repertoires, a later analysis found.

Separate from the approximately 670-subject first cohort was the approximately 120-subject validation cohort, to which the donors belonged. The assay was immunoSEQ multiplex PCR, and TCRdb's table has in-frame clones only and misses some. The table lists 300,000 or so clones, roughly 88% of them singletons. The CDR3 totals 15 residues. With 7 bases clipped from V and 2 bases from J, the junction kept 10 bases outside the gene matches. Germline loops: CDR1 SGHAT, CDR2 FQNNGV. The rearrangement uses TRBV11-2 and TRBJ2-7; 8 nucleotides line up with TRBD1. The sequence derives from a man aged 25-45 years in good health and CMV-seronegative. The sequenced sample was PBMCs. Written as DNA, the CDR3 is TGTGCCAGCACCATGAACAGGGGGTCGCCCTACGAGCAGTACTTC. Its protein product is CASTMNRGSPYEQYF.